This T cell receptor beta chain is drawn from a study of blood T cell repertoires in COVID-19. Background on the study: Sites in the United States, Italy and Spain provided acute and convalescent COVID-19 samples. PBMCs, B-cell-depleted T cells, or T cells were the source of the cDNA or gDNA that made up the material.

Germline CDR1 and CDR2: LGHDT and YNNKEL (reference sequence). The CDR3 runs to 17 residues. J gave up 3 bases and V 4 bases, and 15 bases lay outside the gene matches. Per the original data handling: Amplification of reference gene primers provided the estimated nucleated cell counts. The table came from immunoSEQ multiplex PCR; TCRdb's copy has only in-frame clones and leaves some out. V and J calls and clone size are copied from that table; D and trimming were computed from the DNA. The data contain some 200,000 clones, approximately 80% of them singletons. The chain couples TRBV3-1 (or the pseudogene TRBV3-2) to TRBJ2-7; TRBD2 agrees at 7 bases. Sequencing was carried out using peripheral blood. This clonotype was obtained from a human donor in a cohort sampled during active COVID-19. CDR3 region: CASSLRWHGLGYYEQYF. DNA for the CDR3: TGTGCCAGCAGCCTAAGATGGCACGGACTAGGGTACTACGAGCAGTACTTC.